The clone carrying this TCR beta chain was seen a few times. The source of the sample is a study of cytomegalovirus exposure and HLA in healthy donors. Clones were read by immunoSEQ multiplex PCR, and TCRdb kept only the in-frame ones, dropping some. The sample yields some 320,000 clones, about nine tenths seen once. With V trimmed by 5 bases and J by 4 bases, 9 bases remained unmatched. CDR1 KGHSH and CDR2 LQKENI come from the germline V gene. The CDR3 sequence is 16 residues long. The source of this sequence is a woman aged 30 to 39 in good health and CMV-seropositive. The sequencing input was PBMCs. V is TRBV18 and J is TRBJ1-5; 9 nucleotides align to TRBD1. CDR3 sequence reads: CASSKTGGGGNQPQHF. CDR3 sequence (DNA): TGTGCCAGCTCAAAAACAGGGGGCGGGGGGAATCAGCCCCAGCATTTT. Filled out from reference TRBV18 and TRBJ1-5, the complete variable domain reads NAGVMQNPRHLVRRRGQEARLRCSPMKGHSHVYWYRQLPEEGLKFMVYLQKENIIDESGMPKERFSAEFPKEGPSILRIQQVVRGDSAAYFCASSKTGGGGNQPQHFGDGTRLSIL.